This entry lists 18 T cell receptor beta chains sequenced from one sample in a study of identical twins. TCRdb independently ran MiXCR on the 5' RACE reads; one entry per CDR3 protein. This sample has around 250,000 distinct CDR3 sequences, with approximately 7% found just once. This sample also appeared in a second study, on yellow fever vaccine responses in identical twins.

Sequencing used memory (CD45RO+) T cells sorted from blood. Receptor source: a woman aged 18-29 years in good health.

This clonotype was detected ten times or more. The rearrangement uses TRBV10-1 and TRBJ1-1; weak D call: TRBD1 (6 bases). Trimming shortened V by 8 bases and J by 1 base, and 11 bases separated the two germline ends. The CDR3 has 13 residues. Germline assignment: CDR1 WNHNN and CDR2 SYGVQD (reference sequence). The CDR3 sequence is CASQGTQNTEAFF. DNA for the CDR3: TGCGCCAGCCAAGGGACACAGAACACTGAAGCTTTCTTT.

As regards this clonotype: A read error may account for a junction end that differs from germline. The J gene is TRBJ2-5, the V gene TRBV20-1; 9 bases agree with TRBD2. The V gene's germline CDR1 is DFQATT and CDR2 SNEGSKA (reference sequence). CDR3 length equals 15 residues. CDR3 region: CSARVGSGSGETQYF. The CDR3 DNA reads TGCAGTGCCAGAGTGGGTAGCGGGAGCGGAGAGACCCAGTACTTC.

This CDR3 reads CASSLSGDTQYF. In nucleotides, the CDR3 is TGTGCCAGCAGCTTGTCCGGAGATACGCAGTATTTT. The rearrangement uses TRBV5-6 and TRBJ2-3; D is unclear. Trimming took off 1 base at V and 5 bases at J, with 5 bases between the two ends. The CDR3 runs to 12 residues. The germline V gene encodes CDR1 SGHDT and CDR2 YYEEEE.

The chain uses TRBV10-1 and TRBJ2-1, with 8 positions matching TRBD2. With 0 bases clipped from V and 8 bases from J, the junction kept 12 bases outside the gene matches. CDR1 is WNHNN and CDR2 is SYGVQD in the germline V gene (reference sequence). The CDR3 length is 17 residues. CDR3 amino acids: CASSESRPGTSWDEQFF. CDR3 sequence (DNA): TGCGCCAGCAGTGAGTCGAGACCCGGGACTAGTTGGGATGAGCAGTTCTTC.

This clonotype came up many times. The chain is built from TRBV7-9 and TRBJ2-3, with TRBD2 matching over 9 bases. Per germline, CDR1 SEHNR and CDR2 FQNEAQ (reference sequence). V lost 3 bases, J lost 0 bases, and 4 bases stayed unmatched. This CDR3 has 16 amino acids. The CDR3: CASSFGLATSTDTQYF. DNA for the CDR3: TGTGCCAGCAGCTTTGGACTAGCGACTAGCACAGATACGCAGTATTTT.

This chain links TRBV5-3 with TRBJ1-1; 7 bases fit TRBD1. TRBV5-3 is an open reading frame whose function is uncertain. The CDR3 runs 15 residues. The J segment lost 3 bases and the V segment lost 5 bases, leaving 10 bases of the junction unmatched. CDR3 bases: TGTGCCAGAAGTTCCGGGACAGTAGGTTACACTGAAGCTTTCTTT. As protein: CARSSGTVGYTEAFF.

Ten or more counts support this clonotype. V gene TRBV28 combines with J gene TRBJ2-3, with no clear D. Trimming took off 8 bases at V and 0 bases at J, with 15 bases between the two ends. The CDR3 totals 15 residues. CDR1 is MDHEN and CDR2 is SYDVKM in the germline V gene. The CDR3 protein is CASSALLLSTDTQYF. The CDR3 coding sequence is TGTGCCAGCTCGGCCCTGCTGCTAAGCACAGATACGCAGTATTTT. The full variable domain, completed using reference TRBV28 and TRBJ2-3, is DVKVTQSSRYLVKRTGEKVFLECVQDMDHENMFWYRQDPGLGLRLIYFSYDVKMKEKGDIPEGYSVSREKKERFSLILESASTNQTSMYLCASSALLLSTDTQYFGPGTRLTVL.

This clonotype was detected ten times or more. The CDR3 region is CASSRTPGVGETQYF. The DNA of the CDR3 is TGTGCCAGCAGCCGAACCCCGGGGGTAGGGGAGACCCAGTACTTC. The chain employs TRBV7-8 and TRBJ2-5; D is possibly TRBD2 (6 bases). Germline V gene lookup returns CDR1 SGHVS and CDR2 FQNEAQ. Trimming took off 5 bases at V and 5 bases at J, with 18 bases between the two ends. The CDR3 loop spans 15 amino acids.

In this sample, this clonotype turned up many times. The chain carries TRBV12-3 or TRBV12-4 and TRBJ2-2, with D perhaps matching TRBD2 (6 bases). CDR3 length: 13 residues. The V gene lost 2 bases and the J gene lost 6 bases, with 7 bases spanning the gap. Here the CDR3 reads CASSLWGAGELFF. Written as DNA, the CDR3 is TGTGCCAGCAGTTTATGGGGGGCCGGGGAGCTGTTTTTT.

This clonotype was counted many times. The chain uses TRBV12-3 or TRBV12-4 and TRBJ2-7; D call uncertain. Deletions cut 5 bases from V and 6 bases from J, with 8 bases between. The CDR3 is made up of 11 amino acids. The CDR3 DNA is TGTGCCAGCAGTCTCACGACCGAGCAGTACTTC. It specifies CASSLTTEQYF.

The chain recombines TRBV28 with TRBJ1-1, with D possibly matching TRBD1 (5 bases). This CDR3 has 12 residues. Germline V gene data show CDR1 as MDHEN and CDR2 as SYDVKM. V gave up 5 bases and J gave up 5 bases, with 9 bases separating them. Here the CDR3 reads CASSMEGTEAFF. Here the CDR3 DNA reads TGTGCCAGCAGTATGGAGGGGACTGAAGCTTTCTTT.

The J gene is TRBJ1-1, the V gene TRBV6-2 or TRBV6-3, with TRBD1 as a possible D gene (5 bases). CDR1 is MNHEY, CDR2 SVGEGT, per germline. The CDR3 consists of 13 residues. Trimming cost V 8 bases and J 1 base, with 11 bases left between them. The CDR3 is CASSGHGNTEAFF. As DNA, the CDR3 is TGTGCCAGCTCAGGACACGGGAACACTGAAGCTTTCTTT.

This clonotype has only a few counts. The gene calls are TRBV24-1 and TRBJ2-2, with D uncertain. Trimming cost V 3 bases and J 7 bases, with 11 bases left between them. Germline loops: CDR1 KGHDR, CDR2 SFDVKD. This CDR3 is 14 amino acids long. CDR3 region: CATSDPKWSGELFF. In nucleotides, the CDR3 is TGTGCCACCAGTGATCCCAAGTGGAGCGGGGAGCTGTTTTTT.

J is TRBJ2-1 and V is TRBV28, with a tentative D call TRBD2 (5 bases). Germline values: CDR1 MDHEN, CDR2 SYDVKM. Trimming left V 6 bases short and J 4 bases short, with 19 bases between. The CDR3 sequence is 16 residues long. The CDR3 sequence is CASRFLTSGSYNEQFF. CDR3 in DNA: TGTGCCAGCAGATTTTTAACTAGTGGCTCGTACAATGAGCAGTTCTTC.

This clonotype was seen ten or more times. V usage is TRBV5-6 and J usage is TRBJ2-1; D remains ambiguous. Trimming pared 2 bases from V and 4 bases from J, leaving 4 bases between. This CDR3 comprises 12 residues. In germline, CDR1 is SGHDT, CDR2 YYEEEE. Written as DNA, the CDR3 is TGTGCCAGCAGCTTTATTTACAATGAGCAGTTCTTC. This gives the protein CASSFIYNEQFF.

This clonotype was recorded many times. The chain links TRBV20-1 to TRBJ1-2; 9 bases map to TRBD1. CDR1 is DFQATT, CDR2 SNEGSKA, per germline (reference sequence). The J segment lost 8 bases and the V segment lost 2 bases, leaving 6 bases of the junction unmatched. The CDR3 loop spans 13 amino acids. In DNA form, the CDR3 reads TGCAGTGCTAGAACAGGGGGCTTGGGGGGCTACACCTTC. Translation gives CSARTGGLGGYTF.

This clonotype appeared a few times. V usage is TRBV24-1 and J usage is TRBJ2-2; 15 positions agree with TRBD2. Germline values: CDR1 KGHDR, CDR2 SFDVKD. The CDR3 runs to 18 residues. Losses at the gene ends were 5 bases for V and 6 bases for J; bases not matched to a gene: 9. CDR3: CATSGLGLAGGSAGELFF. The DNA of the CDR3 is TGTGCCACCAGTGGCCTTGGACTAGCGGGAGGGTCGGCCGGGGAGCTGTTTTTT.

This clonotype showed up many times. The chain uses TRBV4-1 and TRBJ2-3; the D is unclear. The length of the CDR3 is 14 residues. CDR1 is MGHRA and CDR2 is YSYEKL in the germline V gene. The ends were cut back, 1 base at V and 2 bases at J, with 7 bases in the middle. The CDR3 loop is CASSQGLITDTQYF. CDR3 sequence (DNA): TGCGCCAGCAGCCAAGGGCTTATCACAGATACGCAGTATTTT.